A selection of T cell receptor beta chains follows, all from one sample in a study of shared clonotypes between healthy human individuals. TCRdb's table, derived via immunoSEQ multiplex PCR, lists solely in-frame clones and lacks some. The sample has about 1.1 million clones; about four fifths are singletons. Sequencing was carried out using memory CD4+ T cells from PBMCs. The receptors stem from a young man in good health. Some clones in this sample may be carry-over from other donors' samples. Both conserved end residues are part of each CDR3. The order of the fields is D gene, V gene, clone size, J gene, CDR3 protein, CDR3 DNA. D genes are given only for firm matches. The listing skips clone size in some rows; elsewhere it reads once, few, many or a size class.

>NA|TRBV19|NA|TRBJ1-2
CASRITGLLSLLYGYTF
TGTGCCAGTAGGATAACTGGTCTCCTCAGCTTACTCTATGGCTACACCTTC
>NA|TRBV28|NA|TRBJ2-2
CASRTVTGELFF
TGTGCCAGCAGGACAGTAACCGGGGAGCTGTTTTTT
>TRBD2|TRBV15|NA|TRBJ2-5
CATGEGPPQETQYF
TGTGCCACCGGGGAGGGACCTCCTCAAGAGACCCAGTACTTC
>TRBD1|TRBV27|NA|TRBJ2-7
CASSPIVPRDRPYEQYF
TGTGCCAGCAGTCCTATCGTTCCTCGGGACAGACCCTACGAGCAGTACTTC
>NA|TRBV7-9|NA|TRBJ2-1
CASSLLASPFF
TGTGCCAGCAGCTTACTTGCGAGTCCGTTCTTC
>NA|TRBV5-1|NA|TRBJ2-2
CASSLGSGRNTGELFF
TGCGCCAGCAGCTTAGGATCGGGGAGGAACACCGGGGAGCTGTTTTTT
>NA|TRBV7-3|once|TRBJ2-1
CASSLDHSWGEQFF
TGTGCCAGCAGCTTAGACCATAGTTGGGGTGAGCAGTTCTTC
>NA|TRBV5-1|NA|TRBJ1-1
CASSQQGMNTEAFF
TGCGCCAGCAGCCAGCAGGGGATGAACACTGAAGCTTTCTTT
>NA|TRBV6-5|few|TRBJ1-3
CASSRHGEGNTIYF
TGTGCCAGCAGTCGCCACGGGGAAGGAAACACCATATATTTT
>NA|TRBV30|few|TRBJ2-7
CAWSQGPTYEQYF
TGTGCCTGGAGCCAGGGGCCTACCTACGAGCAGTACTTC
>NA|TRBV7-3|NA|TRBJ2-5
CASSMLGETQYF
TGTGCCAGCAGTATGTTAGGAGAGACCCAGTACTTC
>NA|TRBV5-5|NA|TRBJ2-1
CASSLWRSSYNEQFF
TGTGCCAGCAGCTTGTGGAGAAGCTCCTACAATGAGCAGTTCTTC
>NA|TRBV2|NA|TRBJ2-1
CASQTAVSYNEQFF
TGTGCCAGTCAGACAGCCGTCTCCTACAATGAGCAGTTCTTC
>TRBD1|TRBV18|NA|TRBJ2-2
CASSPDRVSTGELFF
TGTGCCAGCTCACCGGACAGGGTTAGCACCGGGGAGCTGTTTTTT
>TRBD2|TRBV2|NA|TRBJ2-7
CASSESGGNHEQYF
TGTGCCAGCAGTGAGAGCGGGGGGAACCACGAGCAGTACTTC
>TRBD1|TRBV6-5|NA|TRBJ1-1
CASSYLQGAVTEAFF
TGTGCCAGCAGTTACTTACAGGGGGCGGTGACTGAAGCTTTCTTT
>NA|TRBV4-2|NA|TRBJ2-1
CASSQVDRTTVSHEQFF
TGTGCCAGCAGCCAGGTGGACCGAACTACGGTATCGCATGAGCAGTTCTTC
>NA|TRBV27|NA|TRBJ1-4
CASRFRGSADRYEKLFF
TGTGCCAGCAGATTTCGGGGCTCCGCCGATAGGTATGAAAAACTGTTTTTT
>NA|TRBV27|NA|TRBJ1-4
CASSPKADSKLFF
TGTGCCAGCAGTCCAAAGGCCGACTCGAAACTGTTTTTT
>TRBD1|TRBV28|NA|TRBJ1-5
CASSIGGADNQPQHF
TGTGCCAGCAGTATAGGGGGCGCTGACAATCAGCCCCAGCATTTT
>TRBD1|TRBV6-6|NA|TRBJ2-7
CATALPRDRSYEQYF
TGTGCCACCGCCTTACCCCGGGACAGAAGCTACGAGCAGTACTTC
>NA|TRBV28|once|TRBJ1-2
CASSLATPNYGYTF
TGTGCCAGCAGCCTCGCGACTCCTAACTATGGCTACACCTTC
>NA|TRBV27|NA|TRBJ2-2
CASSFRDSRELFF
TGTGCCAGCAGTTTCAGGGATAGTCGGGAGCTGTTTTTT
>TRBD2|TRBV27|NA|TRBJ2-5
CASSWTSGIWETQYF
TGTGCCAGCAGTTGGACTAGCGGGATCTGGGAGACCCAGTACTTC
>NA|TRBV28|NA|TRBJ2-5
CASSHARGRETQYF
TGTGCCAGCAGCCACGCGCGGGGAAGGGAGACCCAGTACTTC
>NA|TRBV7-9|NA|TRBJ2-7
CASSSRGTYEQYF
TGTGCCAGCAGCTCAAGGGGTACCTACGAGCAGTACTTC
>NA|TRBV30|NA|TRBJ2-7
CAWSAGLAIDEQYF
TGTGCCTGGAGCGCAGGGCTAGCGATCGACGAGCAGTACTTC
>TRBD2|TRBV7-9|NA|TRBJ2-3
CASSLANLAGTDTQYF
TGTGCCAGCAGCTTAGCGAACCTAGCGGGCACAGATACGCAGTATTTT
>TRBD1|TRBV10-3|NA|TRBJ1-5
CAISERRDRGGGQPQHF
TGTGCCATCAGTGAGCGTAGGGACAGGGGAGGGGGTCAGCCCCAGCATTTT
>TRBD2|TRBV11-2|NA|TRBJ2-1
CASRLTSGSRDEQFF
TGTGCCAGCAGGCTGACTAGCGGGAGTCGGGATGAGCAGTTCTTC
>NA|TRBV13|NA|TRBJ2-2
CASSAPGQNTGELFF
TGTGCCAGCAGCGCACCGGGACAGAACACCGGGGAGCTGTTTTTT
>NA|TRBV28|NA|TRBJ2-3
CASSLGQGTDTQYF
TGTGCCAGCAGTTTGGGGCAGGGGACAGATACGCAGTATTTT
>TRBD1|TRBV6-1|few|TRBJ1-2
CASSEGSPGQYGYTF
TGTGCCAGCAGTGAAGGTTCCCCGGGACAGTATGGCTACACCTTC
>NA|TRBV5-5|NA|TRBJ2-3
CASSRQGGVPTDTQYF
TGTGCCAGCAGCCGACAGGGAGGCGTCCCCACAGATACGCAGTATTTT
>TRBD1|TRBV19|NA|TRBJ2-1
CASMGDRDSYNEQFF
TGTGCCAGTATGGGGGACAGAGACTCCTACAATGAGCAGTTCTTC
>NA|TRBV11-2|once|TRBJ2-5
CASSSRTGLRETQYF
TGTGCCAGCAGCTCCCGGACGGGCTTGAGGGAGACCCAGTACTTC
>TRBD2|TRBV11-2|once|TRBJ2-3
CASSLGTSGRAQDTQYF
TGTGCCAGCAGCTTAGGGACTAGCGGGAGGGCCCAAGATACGCAGTATTTT
>NA|TRBV2|NA|TRBJ1-5
CASSPPGPRNQPQHF
TGTGCCAGCAGTCCACCCGGGCCTCGCAATCAGCCCCAGCATTTT
>TRBD2|TRBV5-1|NA|TRBJ2-3
CASSLTTGTSGTSTDTQYF
TGCGCCAGCAGCTTGACCACCGGGACTAGCGGGACTAGCACAGATACGCAGTATTTT
>NA|TRBV29-1|few|TRBJ1-1
CSTSPGMNTEAFF
TGCAGCACATCCCCAGGGATGAACACTGAAGCTTTCTTT
>NA|TRBV7-2|NA|TRBJ1-3
CASSLGHGGNTIYF
TGTGCCAGCAGCTTAGGGCATGGAGGAAACACCATATATTTT
>NA|TRBV6-4|NA|TRBJ2-3
CASSVTGEDTQYF
TGTGCCAGCAGTGTAACGGGAGAGGATACGCAGTATTTT
>TRBD1|TRBV28|NA|TRBJ1-2
CASSPGQGYGYTF
TGTGCCAGCAGTCCTGGACAGGGATATGGCTACACCTTC
>NA|TRBV5-1|NA|TRBJ1-4
CASSSATTGAYEKLFF
TGCGCCAGCAGCTCTGCGACAACGGGGGCTTATGAAAAACTGTTTTTT
>NA|TRBV5-1|few|TRBJ1-1
CASSQQSSGTEAFF
TGCGCCAGCAGCCAACAATCGAGCGGCACTGAAGCTTTCTTT
>NA|TRBV18|NA|TRBJ1-4
CASSPTTGSVEKLFF
TGTGCCAGCTCACCTACGACAGGTTCGGTTGAAAAACTGTTTTTT
>NA|TRBV7-9|NA|TRBJ2-7
CASSLAEYEQYF
TGTGCCAGCAGCTTAGCAGAGTACGAGCAGTACTTC
>NA|TRBV30|once|TRBJ2-5
CAWSRSLPQETQYF
TGTGCCTGGAGTAGGTCCCTTCCACAAGAGACCCAGTACTTC
>TRBD1|TRBV7-3|NA|TRBJ2-7
CASSLTGGYSYEQYF
TGTGCCAGCAGCTTAACAGGGGGCTACTCCTACGAGCAGTACTTC
>NA|TRBV29-1|NA|TRBJ2-2
CSVEDWPPKHRGAVF
TGCAGCGTTGAAGATTGGCCACCTAAACACCGGGGAGCTGTTTTT
>NA|TRBV10-3|NA|TRBJ2-3
CAISDTWTGTDTQYF
TGTGCCATCAGTGATACGTGGACAGGCACAGATACGCAGTATTTT
>NA|TRBV2|few|TRBJ1-5
CASSRNRAEPQHF
TGTGCCAGCAGCCGGAACAGGGCTGAGCCCCAGCATTTT
>TRBD2|TRBV7-3|few|TRBJ2-1
CASSSFSSGSGADNEQFF
TGTGCCAGCAGCTCGTTCTCTAGCGGGAGCGGAGCAGACAATGAGCAGTTCTTC
>TRBD2|TRBV5-1|once|TRBJ2-3
CASSFSGLAGTDTQYF
TGCGCCAGCAGCTTCTCGGGACTAGCGGGAACAGATACGCAGTATTTT
>NA|TRBV2|NA|TRBJ2-7
CASMTLGAYEQYF
TGTGCCAGCATGACTCTCGGGGCCTACGAGCAGTACTTC
>TRBD2|TRBV9|NA|TRBJ2-3
CASSVSTSGSDTQYF
TGTGCCAGCAGCGTTTCAACTAGCGGGAGTGATACGCAGTATTTT
>NA|TRBV2|many|TRBJ2-3
CATNPVGTDTQYF
TGTGCCACAAACCCGGTGGGCACAGATACGCAGTATTTT
>TRBD2|TRBV2|NA|TRBJ2-3
CASSLTRARETDTQYF
TGTGCCAGCAGCCTGACCCGGGCGCGGGAGACAGATACGCAGTATTTT
>NA|TRBV5-1|few|TRBJ2-2
CASSPLSLPTGELFF
TGCGCCAGCAGCCCGCTCTCCCTGCCAACCGGGGAGCTGTTTTTT
>NA|TRBV2|NA|TRBJ1-2
CASSEANYGYTF
TGTGCCAGCAGTGAAGCTAACTATGGCTACACCTTC